This T cell receptor beta chain was recorded in a study of blood T cell repertoires in COVID-19. In the study overall: PBMCs, B-cell-depleted T cells, or T cells were the source of the cDNA or gDNA that made up the material.

The CDR3 loop spans 12 amino acids. Deletions cut 8 bases from V and 12 bases from J, with 14 bases between. Germline CDR1 MDHEN, CDR2 SYDVKM. Source study methods: Cell counts per sample came from amplifying reference gene primers. Assay: immunoSEQ multiplex PCR; the TCRdb copy retains only in-frame clones and omits some. That table supplies the V and J calls and clone size; D and trimming were determined from the DNA. The repertoire holds 70,000 or so clones, with roughly 82% as singletons. The TCR sequence derives from a human donor in a cohort sampled during active COVID-19. Material: peripheral blood. The rearrangement uses TRBV28 and TRBJ2-6; D is uncertain. CDR3 sequence reads: CASLGVSTVLTF. CDR3 in DNA: TGTGCCAGCCTGGGCGTTTCTACCGTCCTGACTTTC.